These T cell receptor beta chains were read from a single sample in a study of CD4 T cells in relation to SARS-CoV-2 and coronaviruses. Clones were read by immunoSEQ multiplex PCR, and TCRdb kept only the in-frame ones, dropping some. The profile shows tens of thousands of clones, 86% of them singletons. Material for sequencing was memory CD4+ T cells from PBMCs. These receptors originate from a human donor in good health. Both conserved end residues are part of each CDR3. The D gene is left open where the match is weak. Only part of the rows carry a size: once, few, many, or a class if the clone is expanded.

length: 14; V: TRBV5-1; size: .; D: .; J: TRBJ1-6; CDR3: CASSLGLFNSPLHF; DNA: TGCGCCAGCAGCCTGGGACTTTTTAATTCACCCCTCCACTTT
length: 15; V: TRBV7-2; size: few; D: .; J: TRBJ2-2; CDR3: CAARGGGLNTGELFF; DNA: TGTGCCGCTAGGGGAGGGGGCTTAAACACCGGGGAGCTGTTTTTT
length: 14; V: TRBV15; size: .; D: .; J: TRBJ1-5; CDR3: CATSRDWGNQPQHF; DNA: TGTGCCACCAGCAGAGATTGGGGGAATCAGCCCCAGCATTTT
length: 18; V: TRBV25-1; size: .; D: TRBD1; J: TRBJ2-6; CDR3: CASRPTGAFFSGANVLTF; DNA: TGTGCCAGCAGGCCGACAGGGGCCTTTTTCTCTGGGGCCAACGTCCTGACTTTC
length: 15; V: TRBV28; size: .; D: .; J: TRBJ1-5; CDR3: CASRRSGDGNQPQHF; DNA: TGTGCCAGCAGGCGCTCAGGGGACGGCAATCAGCCCCAGCATTTT
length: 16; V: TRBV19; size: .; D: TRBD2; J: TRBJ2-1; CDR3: CASSVTGTNQVNEQFF; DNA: TGTGCCAGTAGTGTCACCGGGACTAACCAGGTCAATGAGCAGTTCTTC
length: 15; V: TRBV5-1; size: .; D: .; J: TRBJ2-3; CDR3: CASSPEGSSTDTQYF; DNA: TGCGCCAGCAGCCCGGAAGGGTCTAGCACAGATACGCAGTATTTT
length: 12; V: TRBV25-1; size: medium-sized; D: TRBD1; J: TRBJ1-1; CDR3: CASSDRGVEAFF; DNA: TGTGCCAGCTCGGACAGGGGGGTTGAAGCTTTCTTT
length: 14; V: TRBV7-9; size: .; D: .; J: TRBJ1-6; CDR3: CASSLEGYNSPLHF; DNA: TGTGCCAGCAGCTTAGAGGGCTATAATTCACCCCTCCACTTT
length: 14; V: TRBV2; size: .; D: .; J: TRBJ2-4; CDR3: CASSDGNVKNIQYF; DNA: TGTGCCAGCAGTGACGGGAACGTTAAAAACATTCAGTACTTC
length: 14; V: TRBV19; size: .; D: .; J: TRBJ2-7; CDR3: CASSIFGGIYEQYF; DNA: TGTGCCAGTAGTATTTTTGGCGGGATCTACGAGCAGTACTTC
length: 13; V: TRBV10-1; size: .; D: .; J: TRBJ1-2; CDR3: CASSESINYGYTF; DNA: TGCGCCAGCAGTGAGTCCATAAACTATGGCTACACCTTC
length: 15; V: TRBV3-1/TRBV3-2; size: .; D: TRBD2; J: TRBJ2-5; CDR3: CASSRSLAAQETQYF; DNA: TGTGCCAGCAGCCGTAGTCTAGCGGCCCAAGAGACCCAGTACTTC
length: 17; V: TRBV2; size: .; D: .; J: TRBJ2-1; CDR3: CASSSNLARGPYNEQFF; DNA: TGTGCCAGCAGTTCCAACCTGGCCCGTGGCCCATACAATGAGCAGTTCTTC
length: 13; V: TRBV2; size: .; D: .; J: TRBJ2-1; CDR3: CASSYHQRAEQFF; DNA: TGTGCCAGCAGTTATCATCAGCGGGCCGAGCAGTTCTTC
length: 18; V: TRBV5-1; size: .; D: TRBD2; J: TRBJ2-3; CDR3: CASSLLTGTSGDADTQYF; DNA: TGCGCCAGCAGCTTGTTAACCGGGACTAGCGGGGACGCAGATACGCAGTATTTT
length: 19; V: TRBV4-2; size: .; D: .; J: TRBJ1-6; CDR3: CASSQEGGSRTSLNSPLHF; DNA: TGTGCCAGCAGCCAAGAGGGGGGCAGCAGAACTTCTCTCAATTCACCCCTCCACTTT
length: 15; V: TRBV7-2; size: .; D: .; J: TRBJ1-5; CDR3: CASSKPGSSNQPQHF; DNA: TGTGCCAGCAGCAAACCAGGGAGTAGCAATCAGCCCCAGCATTTT
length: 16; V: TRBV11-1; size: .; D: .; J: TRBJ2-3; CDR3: CASSLSRRSSTDTQYF; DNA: TGTGCCAGCAGCTTATCGAGGCGCTCTAGCACAGATACGCAGTATTTT
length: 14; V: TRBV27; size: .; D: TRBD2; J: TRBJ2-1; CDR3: CASSLREGRDEQFF; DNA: TGTGCCAGCAGTTTGCGGGAGGGGCGGGATGAGCAGTTCTTC
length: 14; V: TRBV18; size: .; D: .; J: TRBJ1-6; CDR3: CASSEQGQNSPLHF; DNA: TGTGCCAGCTCCGAACAGGGCCAGAATTCACCCCTCCACTTT
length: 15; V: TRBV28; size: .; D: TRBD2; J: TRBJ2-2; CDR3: CASSQGLAGAGELFF; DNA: TGTGCCAGCAGTCAGGGACTAGCGGGAGCCGGGGAGCTGTTTTTT
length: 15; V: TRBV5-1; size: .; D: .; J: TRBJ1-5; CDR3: CASSLGGRINQPQHF; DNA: TGCGCCAGCAGCTTGGGGGGACGGATCAATCAGCCCCAGCATTTT
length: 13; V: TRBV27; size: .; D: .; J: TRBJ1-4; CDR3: CASSGRWGEKLFF; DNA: TGTGCCAGCAGTGGCAGGTGGGGGGAAAAACTGTTTTTT
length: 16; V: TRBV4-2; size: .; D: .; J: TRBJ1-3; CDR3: CASSQDLGVSGNTIYF; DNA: TGTGCCAGCAGCCAAGATTTGGGAGTTTCTGGAAACACCATATATTTT
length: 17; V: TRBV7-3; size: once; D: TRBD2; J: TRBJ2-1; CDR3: CASSLTGGASGRNEQFF; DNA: TGTGCCAGCAGCTTAACTGGGGGGGCTAGCGGGAGGAATGAGCAGTTCTTC
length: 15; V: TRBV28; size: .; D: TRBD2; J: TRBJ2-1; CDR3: CASSSPTAGDREQFF; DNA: TGTGCCAGCAGTTCCCCCACGGCGGGGGACCGTGAGCAGTTCTTC
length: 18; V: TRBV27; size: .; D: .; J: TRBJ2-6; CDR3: CASSLRQTLSSGANVLTF; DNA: TGTGCCAGCAGTTTACGACAGACCCTATCATCTGGGGCCAACGTCCTGACTTTC
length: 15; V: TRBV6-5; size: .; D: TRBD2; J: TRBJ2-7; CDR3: CASSYPAGVGYEQYF; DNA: TGTGCCAGCAGTTACCCAGCGGGAGTAGGTTACGAGCAGTACTTC
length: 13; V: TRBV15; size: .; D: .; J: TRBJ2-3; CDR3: CATSRDIADTQYF; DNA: TGTGCCACCAGCAGAGATATCGCAGATACGCAGTATTTT
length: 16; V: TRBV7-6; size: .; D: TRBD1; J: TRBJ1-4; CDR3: CASSLARTGTGEKLFF; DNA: TGTGCCAGCAGCTTAGCCAGGACCGGGACAGGTGAAAAACTGTTTTTT
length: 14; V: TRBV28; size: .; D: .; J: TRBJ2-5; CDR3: CASSLSDRGETQYF; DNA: TGTGCCAGCAGTTTATCAGACCGGGGCGAGACCCAGTACTTC
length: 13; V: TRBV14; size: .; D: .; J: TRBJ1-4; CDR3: CASSPFTNEKLFF; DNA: TGTGCCAGCAGCCCCTTCACTAATGAAAAACTGTTTTTT
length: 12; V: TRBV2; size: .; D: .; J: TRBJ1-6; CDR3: CASMSANSPLHF; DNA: TGTGCCAGCATGTCGGCCAATTCACCCCTCCACTTT
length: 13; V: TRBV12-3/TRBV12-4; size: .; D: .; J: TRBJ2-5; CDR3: CASSLGGLDTQYF; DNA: TGTGCCAGCAGTCTCGGCGGGTTGGATACCCAGTACTTC
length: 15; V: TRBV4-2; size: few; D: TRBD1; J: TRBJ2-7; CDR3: CASSQITQGAGEQYF; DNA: TGTGCCAGCAGCCAAATAACACAGGGGGCAGGTGAGCAGTACTTC
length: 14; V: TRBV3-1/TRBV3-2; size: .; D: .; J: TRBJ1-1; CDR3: CASSQLRRNTEAFF; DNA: TGTGCCAGCAGCCAACTTCGGAGGAACACTGAAGCTTTCTTT
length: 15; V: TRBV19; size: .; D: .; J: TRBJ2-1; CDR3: CASSSPGSGSDEQFF; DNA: TGTGCCAGTAGTTCTCCCGGCAGCGGATCCGATGAGCAGTTCTTC
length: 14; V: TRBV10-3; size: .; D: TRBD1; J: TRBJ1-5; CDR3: CAISATGGNQPQHF; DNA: TGTGCCATCAGCGCGACAGGGGGCAATCAGCCCCAGCATTTT
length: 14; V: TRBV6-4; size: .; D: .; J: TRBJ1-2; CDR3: CASKSWNTLGGYTF; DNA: TGTGCCAGCAAGTCATGGAATACGCTCGGTGGCTACACCTTC
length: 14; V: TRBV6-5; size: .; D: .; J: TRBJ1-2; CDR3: CASSYSNQNMAYTF; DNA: TGTGCCAGCAGTTACTCGAACCAGAATATGGCCTACACCTTC
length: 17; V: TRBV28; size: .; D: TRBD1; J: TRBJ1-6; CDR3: CASRTGRGFGYNSPLHF; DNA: TGTGCCAGCAGAACGGGCAGGGGGTTCGGGTATAATTCACCCCTCCACTTT
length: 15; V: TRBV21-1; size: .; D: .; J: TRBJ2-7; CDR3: CASSKRLARSNEQYF; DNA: TGTGCCAGCAGCAAACGACTAGCGCGAAGCAACGAGCAGTACTTC
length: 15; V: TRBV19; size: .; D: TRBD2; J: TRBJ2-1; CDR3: CASSSLAGGRNEQFF; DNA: TGTGCCAGTAGTTCTTTAGCGGGAGGGCGCAATGAGCAGTTCTTC
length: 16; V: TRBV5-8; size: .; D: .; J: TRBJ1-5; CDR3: CASSLGNRGGNQPQHF; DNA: TGTGCCAGCAGCTTGGGTAACCGGGGAGGCAATCAGCCCCAGCATTTT
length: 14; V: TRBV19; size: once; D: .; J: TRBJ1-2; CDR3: CASSIANSNYGYTF; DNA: TGTGCCAGTAGTATAGCAAACAGTAACTATGGCTACACCTTC
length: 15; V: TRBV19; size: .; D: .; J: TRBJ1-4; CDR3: CASTPGQAYNEKLFF; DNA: TGTGCCAGTACTCCTGGCCAGGCGTATAATGAAAAACTGTTTTTT
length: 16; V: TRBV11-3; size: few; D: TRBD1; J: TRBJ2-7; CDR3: CASSQGTGRGSYEQYF; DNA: TGTGCCAGCAGCCAAGGGACAGGGAGAGGCTCCTACGAGCAGTACTTC
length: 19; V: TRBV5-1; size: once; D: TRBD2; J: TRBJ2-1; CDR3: CASSSGLAGGRSSYNEQFF; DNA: TGCGCCAGCAGCTCTGGGCTAGCGGGAGGGCGGAGCTCCTACAATGAGCAGTTCTTC
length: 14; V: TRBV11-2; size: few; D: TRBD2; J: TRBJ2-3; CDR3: CASSRQRGGDTQYF; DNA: TGTGCCAGCAGCAGACAGCGGGGGGGCGATACGCAGTATTTT
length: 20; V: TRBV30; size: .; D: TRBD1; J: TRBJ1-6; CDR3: CAWSGDRDRGLLGYNSPLHF; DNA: TGTGCCTGGTCCGGAGACCGGGACAGGGGGCTCCTCGGATATAATTCACCCCTCCACTTT
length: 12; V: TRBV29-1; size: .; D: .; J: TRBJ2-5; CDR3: CSVEAPAETQYF; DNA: TGCAGCGTTGAAGCCCCTGCGGAGACCCAGTACTTC
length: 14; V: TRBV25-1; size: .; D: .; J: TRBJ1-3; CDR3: CASSEWGGGNTIYF; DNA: TGTGCCAGCAGTGAATGGGGAGGAGGAAACACCATATATTTT
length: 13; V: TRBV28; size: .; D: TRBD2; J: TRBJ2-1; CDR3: CASSWGLNNEQFF; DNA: TGTGCCAGCAGTTGGGGACTAAACAATGAGCAGTTCTTC
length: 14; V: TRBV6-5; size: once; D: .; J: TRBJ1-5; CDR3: CASSYSRNGAPQHF; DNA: TGTGCCAGCAGTTACTCGAGAAACGGAGCACCCCAGCATTTT